This T cell receptor (beta chain) comes out of a study of beta chain features in type 1 diabetes. Study details: Regarding age, gender and cell yields, patients proved similar to healthy donors.

TCRB transcripts that were expressed got sequenced, as all of the isolated RNA had been reverse transcribed. The data were produced by immunoSEQ multiplex PCR, yet TCRdb's version contains in-frame clones alone and is incomplete. The data hold a few hundred thousand clones, with over 8.5% observed a single time. Study-level findings and limits: The study found that naive, central memory and Treg TCRB repertoires appeared more similar in patients than in healthy donors. The influence of HLA type on TCRB rearrangement stayed undetermined. Shortening that was moderate but significant affected the TCRB CDR3s of Type 1 diabetes patients in all four CD4+ subsets.

A few counts support this clone. Its target is unknown. The same CDR3 arises from other DNA sequences in this sample as well. V was shortened by 3 bases and J by 6 bases, with 0 bases between the two germline ends. The CDR3 is 8 amino acids. CDR1 and CDR2 from the germline V gene are DFQATT and SNEGSKA (reference sequence). The J gene is TRBJ2-7, the V gene TRBV20-1; D not certain. The source of this sequence is a man under 40 with type 1 diabetes. The sample consisted of central memory CD4+ T cells from blood. In nucleotides, the CDR3 is TGCAGTGCTAGCGAGCAGTACTTC. Encoded protein: CSASEQYF.